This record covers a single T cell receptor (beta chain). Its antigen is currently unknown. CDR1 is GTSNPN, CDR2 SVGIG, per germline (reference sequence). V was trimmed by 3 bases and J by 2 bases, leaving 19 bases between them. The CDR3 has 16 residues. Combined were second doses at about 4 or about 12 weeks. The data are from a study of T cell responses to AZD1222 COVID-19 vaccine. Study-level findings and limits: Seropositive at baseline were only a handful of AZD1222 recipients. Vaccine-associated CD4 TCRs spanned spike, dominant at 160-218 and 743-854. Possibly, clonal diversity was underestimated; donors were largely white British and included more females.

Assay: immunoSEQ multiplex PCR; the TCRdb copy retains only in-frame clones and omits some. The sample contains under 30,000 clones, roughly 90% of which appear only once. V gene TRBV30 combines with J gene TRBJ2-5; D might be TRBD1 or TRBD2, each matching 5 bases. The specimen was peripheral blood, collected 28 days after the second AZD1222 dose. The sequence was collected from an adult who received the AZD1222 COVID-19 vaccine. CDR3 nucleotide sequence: TGTGCCTGGAGGGACAAGACGGGACGGATGCAAGAGACCCAGTACTTC. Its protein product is CAWRDKTGRMQETQYF.